This T cell receptor beta chain appears in the sequencing data of a study of blood T cell repertoires in COVID-19. Overall study: In each case, the material was cDNA or gDNA derived from T cells, B-cell-depleted T cells, or PBMCs.

The CDR3 has 13 residues. The V end was cut by 9 bases, the J end by 0 bases, with 12 bases between. Germline CDR1 and CDR2: LNHDA and SQIVND (reference sequence). Libraries were prepared by immunoSEQ multiplex PCR; TCRdb keeps only in-frame clonotypes and omits some of them. The table records a few hundred thousand clones, nearly 90% of them present only once. This clonotype originated in a man in his thirties or forties who had been exposed to COVID-19. The rearrangement joins TRBV19 to TRBJ2-7; tentatively, D is TRBD1 (6 bases). Input material: PBMCs or T cells enriched from blood (not recorded which). The CDR3 loop is CASRDTFSYEQYF. As DNA, the CDR3 is TGTGCCAGCCGGGACACCTTCTCCTACGAGCAGTACTTC.